This TCR beta chain was sequenced for a study of shared clonotypes between healthy human individuals. Repertoires were generated with immunoSEQ multiplex PCR, while TCRdb's copy carries only in-frame clones and drops some. The sample has roughly 1,100,000 clones, around 75% seen once; the top ten hold around 1.4%. Losses at the gene ends were 5 bases for V and 6 bases for J; bases not matched to a gene: 7. Looked up from germline, CDR1 is SGHVS and CDR2 is FQNEAQ. This CDR3 comprises 14 residues. The receptor's source is a man in his late teens or twenties in good health. Sequenced input: memory CD4+ T cells sorted from blood. Subset reported: CD45RA-negative fraction. The chain carries TRBV7-8 and TRBJ1-5; 7 bases align to TRBD1. The CDR3 protein is CASSPGQEGQPQHF. CDR3 coding DNA: TGTGCCAGCAGCCCCGGACAGGAGGGTCAGCCCCAGCATTTT. Full variable domain (missing parts from reference TRBV7-8 and TRBJ1-5): GAGVSQSPRYKVAKRGQDVALRCDPISGHVSLFWYQQALGQGPEFLTYFQNEAQLDKSGLPSDRFFAERPEGSVSTLKIQRTQQEDSAVYLCASSPGQEGQPQHFGDGTRLSIL.